This T cell receptor (beta chain) comes out of a study of blood T cell repertoires in COVID-19. Study-level information: COVID-19 samples from acute and convalescent phases originated in the United States, Italy and Spain. Nucleic acid was either cDNA or gDNA, and it came from T cells, B-cell-depleted T cells, or PBMCs.

The CDR3 extends over 16 amino acids. The V segment lost 4 bases and the J segment 5 bases; nucleotides outside the gene matches: 8. Germline V gene data show CDR1 as ENHRY and CDR2 as SYGVKD. As originally analysed: Estimates of nucleated cell counts were drawn from the amplification of reference gene primers. The method was immunoSEQ multiplex PCR; TCRdb's version includes in-frame clones alone and lacks a portion of them. V and J calls and clone size are given by that table; D and trimming were obtained from the DNA. This table holds around 93,000 clones, around 81% found once. This clonotype was obtained from a man aged 60-69 years with acute or convalescent COVID-19. The sample consisted of peripheral blood. The rearrangement joins TRBV10-3 to TRBJ2-5, with 12 bases aligning to TRBD2. The chain's CDR3 is CAISVTSGGSRETQYF. In DNA form, the CDR3 reads TGTGCCATCAGTGTTACTAGCGGGGGGTCGAGGGAGACCCAGTACTTC.